The TCR beta chain described here comes from a study of cytomegalovirus exposure and HLA in healthy donors. The PCR used 60 Vbeta and 13 Jbeta primers. Profiling relied on immunoSEQ multiplex PCR, and the TCRdb table lists in-frame clones only, not all of them. Altogether approximately 61,000 clones are present, 70% to 80% being singletons, with the ten largest covering roughly 7.8%. The sequenced sample was PBMCs. The receptor's source is a man between 18 and 35 years old in good health and CMV-seropositive.

The CDR3 nucleotides are TGTGCCAGCAGCTTCGAGACAGGGAAAGCTGAAGCTTTCTTT. Residues: CASSFETGKAEAFF. The chain recombines TRBV7-9 with TRBJ1-1; 7 nucleotides agree with TRBD1. The CDR3 consists of 14 residues. The trim removed 3 bases at V and 6 bases at J, leaving 7 bases unmatched. Germline V gives CDR1 SEHNR, CDR2 FQNEAQ (reference sequence).